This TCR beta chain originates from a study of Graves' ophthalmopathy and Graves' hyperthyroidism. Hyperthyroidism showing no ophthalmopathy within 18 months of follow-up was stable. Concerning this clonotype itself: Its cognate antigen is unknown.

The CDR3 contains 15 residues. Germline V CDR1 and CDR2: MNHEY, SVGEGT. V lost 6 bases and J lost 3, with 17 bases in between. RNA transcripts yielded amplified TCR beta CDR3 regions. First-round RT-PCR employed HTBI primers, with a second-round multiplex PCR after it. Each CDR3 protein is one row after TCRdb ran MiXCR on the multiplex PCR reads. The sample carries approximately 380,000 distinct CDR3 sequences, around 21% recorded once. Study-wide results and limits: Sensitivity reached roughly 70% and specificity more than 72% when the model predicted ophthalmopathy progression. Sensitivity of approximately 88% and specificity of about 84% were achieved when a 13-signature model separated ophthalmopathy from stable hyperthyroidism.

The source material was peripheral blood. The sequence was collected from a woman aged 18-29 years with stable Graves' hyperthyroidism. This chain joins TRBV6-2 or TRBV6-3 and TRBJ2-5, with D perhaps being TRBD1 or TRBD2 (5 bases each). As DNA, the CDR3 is TGTGCCAGCAGAGACCCGGGACGGCCTAAAGAGACCCAGTACTTC. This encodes CASRDPGRPKETQYF.